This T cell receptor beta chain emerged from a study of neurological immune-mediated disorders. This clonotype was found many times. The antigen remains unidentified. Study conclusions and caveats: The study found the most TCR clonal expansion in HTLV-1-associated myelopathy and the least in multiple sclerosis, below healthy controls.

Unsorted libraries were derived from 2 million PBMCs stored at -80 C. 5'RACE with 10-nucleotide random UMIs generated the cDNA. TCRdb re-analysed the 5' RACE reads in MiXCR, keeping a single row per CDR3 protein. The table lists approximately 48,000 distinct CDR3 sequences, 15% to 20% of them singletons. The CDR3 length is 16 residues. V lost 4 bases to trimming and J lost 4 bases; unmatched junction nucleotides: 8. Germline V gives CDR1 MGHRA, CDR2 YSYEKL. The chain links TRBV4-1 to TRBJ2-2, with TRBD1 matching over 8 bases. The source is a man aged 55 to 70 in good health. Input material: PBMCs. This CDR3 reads CASSPWTGTTTGELFF. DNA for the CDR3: TGCGCCAGCAGCCCATGGACAGGGACGACCACCGGGGAGCTGTTTTTT.